Following are 11 T cell receptor beta chains from one sample sequenced in a study of PD-L1 blockade in urothelial cancer (dated by TCRdb to about 2017). The method was the immunoSEQ multiplex PCR assay. The clones in this table, taken by TCRdb from immuneACCESS, are in-frame only. Not every clone is retained; where verified, under half of the shortfall comes from an unresolved V gene, and the cause of the rest is unknown. This sample gives roughly 45,000 clones in total; around 89% of them show up just once. Less than 15% of the sample goes to the ten largest clones. Sequenced material: PBMCs, taken around atezolizumab (anti-PD-L1) treatment. Every receptor here comes from a woman aged 55-70 years with urothelial cancer.

This chain joins TRBV27 and TRBJ2-7; D perhaps matches TRBD2 (7 bases). Germline V gene sequence: CDR1 MNHEY, CDR2 SMNVEV (reference sequence). This CDR3 is built from 15 residues. The ends were cut back, 5 bases at V and 0 bases at J, with 14 bases in the middle. The CDR3 protein is CASSLKGGNSYEQYF. DNA of the CDR3: TGTGCCAGCAGTCTTAAGGGGGGGAACTCCTACGAGCAGTACTTC.

This clone occurred once. J is TRBJ1-5 and V is TRBV5-8; 8 bases align to TRBD1. J lost 0 bases, V lost 3 bases, and 5 bases had no gene match. There are 16 residues in the CDR3. Germline CDR1 is SGHTS and CDR2 is YDEGEE. The CDR3 loop reads CASSSDRGLSNQPQHF. CDR3 in DNA: TGTGCCAGCAGCTCAGACAGGGGCCTTAGCAATCAGCCCCAGCATTTT.

The rearrangement uses TRBV27 and TRBJ1-2; D is uncertain. Deletions cut 5 bases from V and 2 bases from J, with 9 bases between. The CDR3 consists of 13 residues. From germline, CDR1 is MNHEY and CDR2 SMNVEV (reference sequence). DNA of the CDR3: TGTGCCAGCAGTCCTAGTGCGAACTATGGCTACACCTTC. This gives the protein CASSPSANYGYTF.

The chain links TRBV28 to TRBJ2-1; 10 bases align to TRBD2. V shed 6 bases and J 1 base; nucleotides not matched to a gene: 12. Germline V CDR1 and CDR2: MDHEN, SYDVKM. The CDR3 is 18 amino acids. The CDR3, as DNA: TGTGCCAGCAGCACCTACGGGTCTAGCGGGAGATCCTACAATGAGCAGTTCTTC. The encoded protein is CASSTYGSSGRSYNEQFF. The full variable domain, rest sourced from reference TRBV28 and TRBJ2-1, is DVKVTQSSRYLVKRTGEKVFLECVQDMDHENMFWYRQDPGLGLRLIYFSYDVKMKEKGDIPEGYSVSREKKERFSLILESASTNQTSMYLCASSTYGSSGRSYNEQFFGPGTRLTVL.

This rearrangement joins TRBV5-1 to TRBJ2-7; TRBD2 agrees at 11 bases. Germline V gives CDR1 SGHRS, CDR2 YFSETQ. V was clipped by 2 bases and J by 3 bases; unmatched bases: 4. This CDR3 comprises 15 residues. This chain's CDR3 is CASSLEGLADYEQYF. CDR3 nucleotides: TGCGCCAGCAGCTTAGAGGGACTAGCGGACTACGAGCAGTACTTC.

This sequence joins TRBV6-6 and TRBJ2-2; TRBD1 agrees at 7 bases. Trimming removed 6 bases from V and 4 bases from J; junction bases left unmatched: 5. The germline V gene encodes CDR1 MNHNY and CDR2 SVGAGI (reference sequence). The CDR3 sequence is 14 residues long. The CDR3 bases are TGTGCCAGCAGGGAAAGGGACAGCACCGGGGAGCTGTTTTTT. Protein sequence: CASRERDSTGELFF.

In its sample, this clone was seen a few times. The chain has TRBV5-1 and TRBJ2-7; TRBD2 might be the D (5 bases). V was cut by 6 bases and J by 5 bases, with 15 bases left in between. This CDR3 spans 13 amino acids. The V gene's germline CDR1 is SGHRS and CDR2 YFSETQ. CDR3 sequence: CASTSWVGDEQYF. The CDR3 DNA is TGCGCCAGCACCTCGTGGGTCGGGGACGAGCAGTACTTC.

V usage is TRBV19 and J usage is TRBJ2-7; D is undetermined. V lost 3 bases and J 7 bases, leaving 13 bases between the germline ends. The CDR3 length is 13 residues. The germline gives CDR1 LNHDA, CDR2 SQIVND (reference sequence). In nucleotides, the CDR3 is TGTGCCAGTAGTATTTCTCTCCCCGCGGAGCAGTACTTC. Translation gives CASSISLPAEQYF.

This chain links TRBV18 with TRBJ2-7, with 9 bases matching TRBD2. V trimming: 5 bases; J trimming: 2 bases; junction bases outside the gene matches: 13. The CDR3 spans 17 residues. CDR1 is KGHSH, CDR2 LQKENI, per germline. CDR3 nucleotide sequence: TGTGCCAGCTCATCAGTAGCGGGAGAAAGGGCTACCTACGAGCAGTACTTC. It encodes CASSSVAGERATYEQYF.

V and J are TRBV18 and TRBJ2-2; D perhaps matches TRBD1 (5 bases). The germline gives CDR1 KGHSH, CDR2 LQKENI. This CDR3 region has 15 residues. V shed 3 bases and J shed 4 bases, with 12 bases lying between them. CDR3 DNA: TGTGCCAGCTCACCGACAGCCACGAGCACCGGGGAGCTGTTTTTT. Encoded protein: CASSPTATSTGELFF.

The chain recombines TRBV7-2 with TRBJ1-1, with 8 bases matching TRBD1. The trim removed 8 bases at V and 5 bases at J, leaving 7 bases unmatched. This CDR3 has 13 amino acids. In germline, CDR1 is SGHTA, CDR2 FQGNSA. As DNA, the CDR3 is TGTGCCAGCCGACCCAGGGGGCATACTGAAGCTTTCTTT. Encoded protein: CASRPRGHTEAFF.